Listed below are T cell receptor beta chains from one sample, sequenced in a study of blood T cell repertoires in COVID-19. Profiled with immunoSEQ multiplex PCR; TCRdb holds only in-frame clones, not every one. The sample yields 220,000 or so clones, 82% seen once. The sample consisted of peripheral blood. These receptors were obtained from an elderly woman with COVID-19, enrolled during active disease. Both conserved end residues are part of each CDR3. The D gene is left open where the match is weak. The size field is filled for only some rows; it gives once, few, many or a size class.

>few|TRBJ1-2|TRBV28|.
TGTGCCAGCAGGAATGACAGACGCTATGGCTACACCTTC
CASRNDRRYGYTF
>.|TRBJ1-4|TRBV11-2|TRBD1
TGTGCCAGCAGCCCTCAAGCCCAGACAGGGAAGGAAAAACTGTTTTTT
CASSPQAQTGKEKLFF
>.|TRBJ1-6|TRBV19|.
TGTGCCAGTTCGCGGGAAATGAATTCACCCCTCCACTTT
CASSREMNSPLHF
>once|TRBJ2-1|TRBV6-2/TRBV6-3|TRBD2
TGTGCCAGCAGTTACTTGTCCCGCGGCGGGGGACTCTACAATGAGCAGTTCTTC
CASSYLSRGGGLYNEQFF
>.|TRBJ1-2|TRBV28|.
TGTGCCAGCACCCATGGCGGTGAGGGCTCTAACTATGGCTACACCTTC
CASTHGGEGSNYGYTF
>.|TRBJ1-4|TRBV7-9|.
TGTGCCAGCAGCTCGGAAGTAGGGAGTGAAAAACTGTTTTTT
CASSSEVGSEKLFF
>.|TRBJ1-5|TRBV30|.
TGTGCCTGGAGTGGCTTGGGCAGGGTCAGCCCCCAGCATTTT
CAWSGLGRVSPQHF
>few|TRBJ1-2|TRBV18|.
TGTGCCAGCTCACCAGATGCCAGGGTTGGCTATGGCTACACCTTC
CASSPDARVGYGYTF
>.|TRBJ1-2|TRBV28|.
TGTGCCACCCGCCGTGGTGGGGCGAGCTACACCTTC
CATRRGGASYTF
>.|TRBJ2-2|TRBV5-1|.
TGCGCCAGCAGCTTGGTTGCCTCAGGCACCGGGGAGCTGTTTTTT
CASSLVASGTGELFF
>.|TRBJ1-5|TRBV28|TRBD1
TGTGCCAGCAGTCCAGGGGGCGCAGGCAATCAGCCCCAGCATTTT
CASSPGGAGNQPQHF
>.|TRBJ1-1|TRBV7-3|.
TGTGCCAGCAGCTTACTCCCCCGACAGGCGCACACTGAAGCTTTCTTT
CASSLLPRQAHTEAFF
>.|TRBJ2-4|TRBV2|TRBD1
TGTGCCAGCAGTGTACAGGGGAGAAACATTCAGTACTTC
CASSVQGRNIQYF
>.|TRBJ2-3|TRBV9|.
TGTGCCAGCAGCGCCAAGCGGAACACAGATACGCAGTATTTT
CASSAKRNTDTQYF
>.|TRBJ1-3|TRBV19|TRBD1
TGTGCCAGTAGGGACAGGGCTTTCTCTGGAAACACCATATATTTT
CASRDRAFSGNTIYF
>.|TRBJ1-5|TRBV3-1/TRBV3-2|.
TGTGCCAGCAGCCAAGATCGCCGGGGACAGCCCCAGCATTTT
CASSQDRRGQPQHF
>.|TRBJ2-1|TRBV19|.
TGTGCCAGTAGTACAGGGGGGTACCAGCAAGGGGGTGAGCAGTTCTTC
CASSTGGYQQGGEQFF
>.|TRBJ2-3|TRBV9|.
TGTGCCAGCAGCGTTATACCAGGGGGCACAGATACGCAGTATTTT
CASSVIPGGTDTQYF
>.|TRBJ2-3|TRBV7-9|TRBD2
TGTGCCAGCAGCTTAGATGGCTCGGCGGGAGCACGCACAGATACGCAGTATTTT
CASSLDGSAGARTDTQYF
>once|TRBJ1-2|TRBV6-1|TRBD1
TGTGCCAGCAGTGAAATTATCCGGACAGGAACTAACTATGGCTACACCTTC
CASSEIIRTGTNYGYTF
>.|TRBJ2-6|TRBV7-3|TRBD2
TGTGCCAGCAGCTTGACTAGCGGGAGTTCTGGGGCCAACGTCCTGACTTTC
CASSLTSGSSGANVLTF
>.|TRBJ2-4|TRBV21-1|.
TGTGCCAGCAGCCCCCGGGACAGGGTGGCCAAAAACATTCAGTACTTC
CASSPRDRVAKNIQYF
>.|TRBJ1-1|TRBV12-3/TRBV12-4|TRBD1
TGTGCCAGCAAAATGACAGGGGGCACTGAAGCTTTCTTT
CASKMTGGTEAFF
>.|TRBJ1-2|TRBV7-9|TRBD1
TGTGCCAGCAGTGGGGGACAGGGTCCCACCTTC
CASSGGQGPTF
>.|TRBJ2-3|TRBV9|TRBD2
TGTGCCAGCAGCGGCGGACTAGCGGGGGGGCAAGATACGCAGTATTTT
CASSGGLAGGQDTQYF
>.|TRBJ2-1|TRBV5-1|TRBD2
TGCGCCACCTCCGGGGGAGCTTCGTCTAGCGGGTCCTACAATGAGCAGTTCTTC
CATSGGASSSGSYNEQFF
>.|TRBJ2-3|TRBV5-1|.
TGCGCCAGCAGCTTGGGGGGACAAGATACGCAGTATTTT
CASSLGGQDTQYF
>.|TRBJ2-7|TRBV5-1|.
TGCGCCAGCAGCTTTGAGGGGGGGTCCTACGAGCAGTACTTC
CASSFEGGSYEQYF
>.|TRBJ1-1|TRBV10-3|.
TGTGCCATCAGTGATTTGCAGGAGGGCCCGAGGTTCTTT
CAISDLQEGPRFF
>once|TRBJ2-5|TRBV12-5|.
TGTGCTAGTGCCCCTCCCCAGGGTCGACAAGAGACCCAGTACTTC
CASAPPQGRQETQYF
>.|TRBJ1-1|TRBV2|TRBD1
TGTGCCAGCAGTGAAACAGGGGGCTGGACTGAAGCTTTCTTT
CASSETGGWTEAFF
>.|TRBJ1-3|TRBV6-5|.
TGTGCCAGCATTGTGAGGGACTCTGGAAACACCATATATTTT
CASIVRDSGNTIYF
>.|TRBJ2-3|TRBV19|TRBD1
TGTGCCAGTAGCCAATCCCGGACAGGGGTGGCAGATACGCAGTATTTT
CASSQSRTGVADTQYF
>.|TRBJ2-7|TRBV19|TRBD1
TGTGCCAGTAGTGTCTTTCCGGGACAGGGCCACGAGCAGTACTTC
CASSVFPGQGHEQYF